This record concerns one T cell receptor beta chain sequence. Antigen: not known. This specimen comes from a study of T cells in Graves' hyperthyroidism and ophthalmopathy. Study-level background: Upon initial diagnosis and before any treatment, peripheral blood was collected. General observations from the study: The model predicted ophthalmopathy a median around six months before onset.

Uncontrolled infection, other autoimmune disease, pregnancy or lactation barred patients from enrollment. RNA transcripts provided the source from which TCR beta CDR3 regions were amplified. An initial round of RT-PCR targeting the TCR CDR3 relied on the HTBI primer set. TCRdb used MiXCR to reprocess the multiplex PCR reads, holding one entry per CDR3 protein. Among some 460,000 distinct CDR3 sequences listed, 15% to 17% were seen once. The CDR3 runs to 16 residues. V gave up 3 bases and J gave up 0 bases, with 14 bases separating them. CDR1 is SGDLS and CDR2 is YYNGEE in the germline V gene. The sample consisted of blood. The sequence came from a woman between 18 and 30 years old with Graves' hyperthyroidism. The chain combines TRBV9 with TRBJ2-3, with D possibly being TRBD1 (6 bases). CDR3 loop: CASSGRQVGSTDTQYF. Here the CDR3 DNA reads TGTGCCAGCAGCGGACGACAGGTTGGAAGCACAGATACGCAGTATTTT.